The 14 T cell receptor beta chains in this list originate from one sample, sequenced in a study of OX40 agonist ivuxolimab in advanced cancers. The method was immunoSEQ multiplex PCR; TCRdb's version includes in-frame clones alone and lacks a portion of them. This table holds about 39,000 clones, 90% to 95% found once. The sequenced sample was CD4+ or CD8+ T cells sorted from blood, obtained in a trial of the OX40 agonist ivuxolimab. The receptor set was obtained from an adult with an advanced solid tumor such as melanoma, head and neck, liver or kidney cancer.

The V and J genes are TRBV28 and TRBJ1-1; D might be TRBD1 (5 bases). Trimming pared 5 bases from V and 3 bases from J, leaving 13 bases between. Germline CDR1 MDHEN, CDR2 SYDVKM. The CDR3 contains 14 residues. The CDR3: CASSLSLGDTEAFF. The CDR3, as DNA: TGTGCCAGCAGTCTGAGTTTAGGGGACACTGAAGCTTTCTTT.

This chain connects TRBV27 to TRBJ2-4; 9 positions match TRBD2. CDR1 and CDR2 from the germline V gene are MNHEY and SMNVEV (reference sequence). With V trimmed by 4 bases and J by 2 bases, 9 bases remained unmatched. The CDR3 extends over 17 amino acids. CDR3 amino acids: CASSSETSGDTKNIQYF. In nucleotides, the CDR3 is TGTGCCAGCAGTTCCGAGACTAGCGGAGATACCAAAAACATTCAGTACTTC.

This clone was recorded once. V gene TRBV29-1 combines with J gene TRBJ2-2; TRBD2 is a possible D gene (6 bases). The V end was cut by 5 bases, the J end by 1 base, with 11 bases between. Germline-derived CDR1 and CDR2 are SQVTM and ANQGSEA. There are 14 residues in the CDR3. The CDR3 sequence: CSVIDGRNTGELFF. Here the CDR3 DNA reads TGCAGCGTTATTGACGGGAGGAACACCGGGGAGCTGTTTTTT.

J is TRBJ2-1 and V is TRBV30, with unresolved D. Germline V lookup: CDR1 GTSNPN, CDR2 SVGIG (reference sequence). This CDR3 is 10 amino acids long. V was pared by 3 bases and J by 9 bases, with 6 bases between. DNA for the CDR3: TGTGCCTGGAGCGGAATTGAGCAGTTCTTC. It codes for CAWSGIEQFF.

J is TRBJ2-1 and V is TRBV28; 7 positions match TRBD2. Trimming cost V 7 bases and J 6 bases; bases outside gene matches: 9. Germline V lookup: CDR1 MDHEN, CDR2 SYDVKM. The CDR3 contains 14 residues. The CDR3: CASIWGGGSNEQFF. The CDR3 DNA sequence: TGTGCCAGCATTTGGGGGGGAGGGTCCAATGAGCAGTTCTTC.

This sequence joins TRBV19 and TRBJ2-3; the D gene is possibly TRBD1 (5 bases). Germline loops: CDR1 LNHDA, CDR2 SQIVND (reference sequence). V was clipped by 5 bases and J by 4 bases, with 10 bases between them. This CDR3 has 13 amino acids. CDR3 bases: TGTGCCAGTAGTGAGCAGGGATCAGATACGCAGTATTTT. It codes for CASSEQGSDTQYF.

The chain recombines TRBV11-2 with TRBJ2-1; 10 bases are a match to TRBD2. The germline V gene has CDR1 SGHAT and CDR2 FQNNGV. The CDR3 has 15 amino acids. The ends lost 1 base at V and 7 bases at J; junction bases unmatched: 4. The CDR3 nucleotides read TGTGCCAGCAGCTTAGTTGCTAGCGGGAGTAATGAGCAGTTCTTC. It encodes CASSLVASGSNEQFF.

The chain links TRBV7-9 to TRBJ1-2; 9 positions agree with TRBD1. J gave up 3 bases and V 5 bases, and 10 bases lay outside the gene matches. The length of the CDR3 is 16 residues. Germline V gene data show CDR1 as SEHNR and CDR2 as FQNEAQ (reference sequence). CDR3 sequence: CASSAATGGEDYGYTF. DNA of the CDR3: TGTGCCAGCAGCGCAGCGACAGGGGGAGAGGACTATGGCTACACCTTC. The full variable domain, in which reference TRBV7-9 and TRBJ1-2 provide the parts outside the CDR3, is DTGVSQNPRHKITKRGQNVTFRCDPISEHNRLYWYRQTLGQGPEFLTYFQNEAQLEKSRLLSDRFSAERPKGSFSTLEIQRTEQGDSAMYLCASSAATGGEDYGYTFGSGTRLTVV.

J is TRBJ1-6 and V is TRBV10-2, with D hard to call. Germline loops: CDR1 WSHSY, CDR2 SAAADI. V lost 3 bases and J lost 9, with 3 bases in between. The CDR3 has 11 amino acids. DNA for the CDR3: TGCGCCAGCAGTGATAGTTCACCCCTCCACTTT. Residues: CASSDSSPLHF.

The CDR3 DNA is TGTGCCAGCAGTTTTTCAGATACGCAGTATTTT. As protein: CASSFSDTQYF. V is TRBV27 and J is TRBJ2-3, with D hard to call. This CDR3 has 11 amino acids. Between the trimmed V and J ends, which lost 3 bases and 4 bases, there was a span of 2 bases. Germline lookup yields CDR1 MNHEY and CDR2 SMNVEV (reference sequence).

The chain employs TRBV4-2 and TRBJ2-2; D not resolved. The CDR3 length is 14 residues. CDR1 is LGHNA and CDR2 is YNFKEQ in the germline V gene. Trimming removed 1 base at V and 4 bases at J, with 7 bases between. The DNA for the CDR3 is TGTGCCAGCAGCCAAGCCCTAGGCACCGGGGAGCTGTTTTTT. This codes for CASSQALGTGELFF.

The chain employs TRBV27 and TRBJ2-3; no clear D. The CDR3 length is 14 residues. With 3 bases removed from V and 0 bases from J, the gap between germline ends came to 7 bases. CDR1 and CDR2 from the germline V gene are MNHEY and SMNVEV (reference sequence). DNA for the CDR3: TGTGCCAGCAGTTTTGGTAGGAGCACAGATACGCAGTATTTT. This codes for CASSFGRSTDTQYF.

The rearrangement links TRBV7-9 to TRBJ1-5; TRBD1 matches 8 bases. The germline gives CDR1 SEHNR, CDR2 FQNEAQ (reference sequence). The CDR3 length is 13 residues. The J segment lost 7 bases and the V segment lost 4 bases, leaving 3 bases of the junction unmatched. The CDR3 coding sequence is TGTGCCAGCAGCTCCGGACAGGGCCAGCCCCAGCATTTT. It encodes CASSSGQGQPQHF.

CDR3 in DNA: TGTGCCAGCAGCCTGCAGGGGGCCTCAGATACGCAGTATTTT. Its protein is CASSLQGASDTQYF. The V call is TRBV5-4, the J call TRBJ2-3, with 8 bases lining up with TRBD1. This CDR3 contains 14 residues. Looked up from germline, CDR1 is SGHNT and CDR2 is YYREEE (reference sequence). After removal of 4 bases from V and 4 bases from J, the junction contained 5 bases not matched to a gene.